This T cell receptor beta chain was sequenced during a study of blood T cells in healthy people across ages (dated by TCRdb to the mid-2010s). With regard to the full study: Template switching captured roughly one uniquely barcoded TCR beta cDNA molecule per two T cells in model experiments. To avoid experimental bias, donors of different ages were distributed randomly across sequencing lanes. For two donors (one aged 18 to 30 and one aged 80 or older), the study analyzed two additional independent replicas of 1 million unique cDNA reads from the same blood draw. The study measured age-related changes in TCR beta repertoire diversity using deep sequencing normalized with unique cDNA molecular identifiers. Four age groups were formed from the donors: young (average approximately 15 years), middle-aged (approximately 39), aged (approximately 60) and long-lived (around 82). What the authors observed across the whole study: Bulk unsorted PBMC profiling prevented conclusive comparison of naive and antigen-experienced compartments. Estimates of total diversity based on one million sequenced T cells were regarded as lower bounds and as underestimates. The percentage of naive T cells measured by flow cytometry correlated strongly with observed TCR beta diversity. Because donor CMV infection status was unknown, age-related changes in expanded clonotypes were potentially confounded. Compared with the aged group, more naive CD4+ T cells, fewer expanded clones and increased TCR diversity were shown by the long-lived group, suggesting age selection. As age increased, observed TCR beta diversity per million T cells dropped in a roughly linear way, and a significant reduction was already evident by age about 40.

Donors were 30 to 45 systemically healthy Caucasian individuals from Russia aged 6 to 90 years. Each donor gave ten milliliters of peripheral blood, collected into EDTA-treated Vacutainer tubes. Ficoll-Paque density-gradient centrifugation was used to isolate PBMCs, with at least 6.5 million per sample. Total RNA, at least 6 micrograms per sample, was extracted from PBMCs with Trizol reagent. Naive CD45RAhigh/CD27high T cell percentages were measured by flow cytometry on a PBMC aliquot from every donor. Preparation of the library involved 5' RACE. The run used an Illumina HiSeq 2500. A second 7 to 11 cycle PCR used a sample-barcoded 5' primer and a J-beta primer mix. A unique molecular identifier was introduced onto each TCR beta cDNA molecule by a template-switch 5' adaptor carrying 12 random nucleotides. Each sample yielded at least 2.5 million CDR3-containing paired-end reads. The Mint cDNA synthesis kit, primed by a TRBC-specific oligonucleotide, was used to synthesize first-strand cDNA from all RNA. After uracil-DNA glycosylase treatment, a first 18-cycle PCR used universal primers M1SS and BC2_uni_R on all cDNA. The authors' analysis ran thus. For normalization, 1 million high-quality reads, each with a distinct molecular identifier, were randomly selected from each sample. Instead of being binned into consensus sequences, reads that shared molecular identifiers were thrown out. MiTCR, run with a Q25 quality threshold and the strictest error-elimination algorithm, handled CDR3 identification, clonotype clustering and error correction. A nonparametric unseen species model with Euler transformation was used to estimate lower-bound total TCR beta diversity. Using fastp trimming at Q25 and MiXCR clonotype assembly, TCRdb reanalyzed the public sequencing data and kept in-frame beta chains. Identical CDR3 protein sequences are pooled into one entry, listed with their most common genes and DNA. The V and J calls, along with clone size, are taken from TCRdb and not from the paper's own processing. The sample table shows approximately 1.5 million distinct CDR3 sequences, and approximately 39% are seen once. The ten most abundant clones make up 4% of the sample.

On this clonotype: Its antigen remains undetermined. No much larger clone exists at a distance of one base, and base qualities are not known.

The germline V gene supplies CDR1 KGHSH and CDR2 LQKENI. The CDR3, cysteine through phenylalanine, is 15 amino acids long. Only the CDR3 region is kept as DNA, spanning 45 bases read in frame from base 1. Relative to germline, V is missing 2 bases and J is missing 2 bases, with 4 bases of the junction outside any gene match. The clonotype originates from a woman younger than 30 in good health. The sequence links TRBV18 to TRBJ2-7; 9 central nucleotides agree with TRBD1. The sequenced sample consisted of blood. The DNA reads TGTGCCAGCTCACCAAGGACAGGGGTGGCCTACGAGCAGTACTTC. Protein translation: CASSPRTGVAYEQYF. Extended through the reference TRBV18 and TRBJ2-7 proteins, this CDR3 yields the full variable domain: NAGVMQNPRHLVRRRGQEARLRCSPMKGHSHVYWYRQLPEEGLKFMVYLQKENIIDESGMPKERFSAEFPKEGPSILRIQQVVRGDSAAYFCASSPRTGVAYEQYFGPGTRLTVT.